This T cell receptor beta chain was captured by sequencing in a study of T-cell memory formation after mild COVID-19. Study-level background: The two donors had largely donor-specific TCR clusters. Study outcomes and limitations: Pre-infection memory already had some responding clones, implying cross-reactive memory joined.

This clonotype was detected only a few times. Its antigen remains unidentified. TCR alpha and TCR beta cDNA libraries carrying sample barcodes and UMIs came from 5'RACE with constant-segment primers. From the 5' RACE reads, TCRdb called clonotypes with MiXCR, one entry per CDR3 protein. The profile shows some 160,000 distinct CDR3 sequences, 13% of them singletons. Germline CDR1 reads SGHVS; CDR2 reads FQNEAQ. The CDR3 spans 15 residues. The ends lost 5 bases at V and 6 bases at J; junction bases unmatched: 12. This TCR was recovered from a man between 18 and 29 years old who had mild COVID-19 (a few samples of this study predate the infection). Cell type and time point are not known. The rearrangement links TRBV7-8 to TRBJ1-1; TRBD1 agrees at 7 bases. The sequenced material came from PBMCs or a T cell subset sorted from them (not recorded which). The CDR3 DNA reads TGTGCCAGCAGCCCAAGACAGGGTGGGGCCGCTGAAGCTTTCTTT. This encodes CASSPRQGGAAEAFF.